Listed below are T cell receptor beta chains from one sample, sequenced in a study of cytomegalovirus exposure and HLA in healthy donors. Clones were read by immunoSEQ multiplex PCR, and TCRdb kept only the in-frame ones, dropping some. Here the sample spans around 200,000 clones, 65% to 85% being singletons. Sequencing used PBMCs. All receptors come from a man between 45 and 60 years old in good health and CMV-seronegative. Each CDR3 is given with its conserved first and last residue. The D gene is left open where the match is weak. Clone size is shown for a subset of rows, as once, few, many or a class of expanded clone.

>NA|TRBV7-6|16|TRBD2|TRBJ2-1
CASSRIAGATYNEQFF
TGTGCCAGCAGCAGAATAGCGGGAGCCACCTACAATGAGCAGTTCTTC
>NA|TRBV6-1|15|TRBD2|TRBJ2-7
CASTKAMTSGGEQYF
TGTGCCAGCACTAAGGCGATGACTAGCGGGGGCGAGCAGTACTTC
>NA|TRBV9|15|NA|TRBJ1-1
CASSTRTGPNTEAFF
TGTGCCAGCAGCACCAGAACAGGGCCAAACACTGAAGCTTTCTTT
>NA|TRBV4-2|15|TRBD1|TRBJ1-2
CASSQTLGQGDGYTF
TGTGCCAGCAGCCAAACCCTCGGACAGGGAGATGGCTACACCTTC
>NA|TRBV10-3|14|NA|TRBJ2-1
CASNPGLGIYEQFF
TGTGCCTCGAACCCGGGACTGGGAATCTATGAGCAGTTCTTC
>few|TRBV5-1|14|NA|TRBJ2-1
CASRRAVDDNEQFF
TGCGCCAGCAGGCGGGCGGTCGACGACAATGAGCAGTTCTTC
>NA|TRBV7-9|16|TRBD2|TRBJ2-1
CASSTLAGGTYNEQFF
TGTGCCAGCAGCACACTAGCGGGAGGGACCTACAATGAGCAGTTCTTC
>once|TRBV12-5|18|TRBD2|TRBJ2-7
CASGFGGESGRIKSEQYF
TGTGCTAGTGGTTTTGGTGGAGAGAGCGGGAGGATTAAGAGCGAGCAGTACTTC
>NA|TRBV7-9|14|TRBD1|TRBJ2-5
CASSSWDSKETQYF
TGTGCCAGCAGCTCATGGGACAGCAAAGAGACCCAGTACTTC
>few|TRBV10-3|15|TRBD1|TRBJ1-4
CAIKGQGAPNEKLFF
TGTGCCATCAAGGGACAGGGGGCACCTAATGAAAAACTGTTTTTT
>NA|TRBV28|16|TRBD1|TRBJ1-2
CASSPQYRGGYYGYTF
TGTGCCAGCAGTCCACAATACAGGGGTGGGTACTATGGCTACACCTTC
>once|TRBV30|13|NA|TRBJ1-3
CAWSLFSGNTIYF
TGTGCCTGGAGTCTCTTCTCTGGAAACACCATATATTTT